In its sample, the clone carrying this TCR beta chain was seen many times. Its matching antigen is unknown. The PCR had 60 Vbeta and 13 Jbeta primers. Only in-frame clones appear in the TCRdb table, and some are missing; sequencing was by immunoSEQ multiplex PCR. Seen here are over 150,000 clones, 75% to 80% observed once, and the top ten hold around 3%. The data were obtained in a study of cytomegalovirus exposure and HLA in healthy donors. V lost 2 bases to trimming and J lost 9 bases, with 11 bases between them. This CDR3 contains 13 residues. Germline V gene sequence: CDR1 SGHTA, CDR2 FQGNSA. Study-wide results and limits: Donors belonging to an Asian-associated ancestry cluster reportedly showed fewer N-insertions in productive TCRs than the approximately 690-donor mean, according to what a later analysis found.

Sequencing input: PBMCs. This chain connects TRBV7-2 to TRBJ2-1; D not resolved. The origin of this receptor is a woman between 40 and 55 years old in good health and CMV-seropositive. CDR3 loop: CASSLSFGREQFF. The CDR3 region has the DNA TGTGCCAGCAGCTTATCTTTTGGGCGTGAGCAGTTCTTC.